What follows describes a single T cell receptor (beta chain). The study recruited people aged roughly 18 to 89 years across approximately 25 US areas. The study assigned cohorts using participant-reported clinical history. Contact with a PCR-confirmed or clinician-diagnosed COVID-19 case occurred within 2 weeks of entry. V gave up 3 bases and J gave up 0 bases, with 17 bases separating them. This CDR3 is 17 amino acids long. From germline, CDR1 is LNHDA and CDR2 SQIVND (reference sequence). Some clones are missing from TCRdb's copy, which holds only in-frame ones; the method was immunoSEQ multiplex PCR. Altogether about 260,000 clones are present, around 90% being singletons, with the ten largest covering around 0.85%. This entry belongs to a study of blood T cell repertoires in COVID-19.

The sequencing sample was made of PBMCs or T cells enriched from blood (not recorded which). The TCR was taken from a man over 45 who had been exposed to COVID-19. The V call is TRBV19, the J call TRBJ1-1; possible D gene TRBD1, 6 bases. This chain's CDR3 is CASSIPGQWGMNTEAFF. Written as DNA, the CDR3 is TGTGCCAGTAGTATCCCTGGACAGTGGGGGATGAACACTGAAGCTTTCTTT.